This T cell receptor beta chain stems from a study of blood T cell repertoires in COVID-19. Study in general: Both acute and convalescent COVID-19 samples were obtained from the United States, Italy and Spain. T cells, B-cell-depleted T cells, or PBMCs supplied cDNA or gDNA.

Participant ages covered 18 to 89 years across 24 US areas. Those designated as exposed participants met a COVID-19 case within 2 weeks before study entry. With respect to this clone: One end of the junction fails to match germline, which may point to a read error.

The table came from immunoSEQ multiplex PCR; TCRdb's copy has only in-frame clones and leaves some out. The data contain around 270,000 clones, 88% of them singletons. The CDR3 is made up of 17 amino acids. CDR1 and CDR2 (germline): SGHRS, YFSETQ. The TCR was taken from a middle-aged woman who had been exposed to COVID-19. The genes are TRBV5-1 and TRBJ2-2; TRBD2 might be the D (6 bases). The sequenced material came from PBMCs or T cells enriched from blood (not recorded which). The CDR3 sequence: CASSPRSVADNTGELFF. CDR3 DNA: TGTGCCAGCAGCCCGAGGTCGGTAGCGGATAACACCGGGGAGCTGTTTTTT.